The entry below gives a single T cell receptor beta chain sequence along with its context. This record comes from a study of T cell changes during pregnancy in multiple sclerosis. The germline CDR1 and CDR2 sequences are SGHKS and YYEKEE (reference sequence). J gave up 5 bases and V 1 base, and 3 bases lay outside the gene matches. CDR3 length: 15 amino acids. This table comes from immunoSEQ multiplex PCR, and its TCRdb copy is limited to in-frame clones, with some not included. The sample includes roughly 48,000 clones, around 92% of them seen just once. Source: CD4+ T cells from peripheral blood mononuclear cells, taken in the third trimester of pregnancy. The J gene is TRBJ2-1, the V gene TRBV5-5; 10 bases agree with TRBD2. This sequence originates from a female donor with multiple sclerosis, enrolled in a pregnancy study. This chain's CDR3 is CASSLLAGVDNEQFF. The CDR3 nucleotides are TGTGCCAGCAGCTTGCTAGCGGGGGTAGACAATGAGCAGTTCTTC.